These 15 T cell receptor beta chains share one sample of origin, sequenced in a study of T cell clonality in common variable immunodeficiency. Assay used: immunoSEQ multiplex PCR; TCRdb lists only in-frame clones, some missing. The sample yields 40,000 to 45,000 clones, without any singletons. The sample consisted of peripheral blood mononuclear cells. These receptors all come from a person aged 18-69 years in good health.

Many counts were recorded for this clone. Sequencing ends 3 residues short of the CDR3 end; the germline J gene provides the rest. The chain carries TRBV3-1 (or the pseudogene TRBV3-2) and TRBJ2-1; 8 bases align to TRBD2. Germline CDR1 is LGHDT and CDR2 is YNNKEL (reference sequence). V trimming: 4 bases; J trimming: 4 bases; junction bases outside the gene matches: 6. CDR3 size: 15 residues. CDR3 DNA (partial): TGTGCCAGCAGCCGAGTCGGGGGGGCTTACAATGAG. Encoded protein: CASSRVGGAYNE. The complete CDR3 protein is CASSRVGGAYNEQFF.

This clone was seen at least ten times. Read data end 3 residues before the CDR3 end; the end is taken from the germline J gene. The chain has TRBV29-1 and TRBJ1-1; TRBD1 might be the D (5 bases). This CDR3 contains 14 residues. Between the trimmed V and J ends, which lost 6 bases and 1 base, there was a span of 15 bases. Germline assignment: CDR1 SQVTM and CDR2 ANQGSEA. The CDR3 bases that were read are TGCAGCGTACAAGGACGCGGGGGGAACACTGAA. Translated, it gives CSVQGRGGNTE. The CDR3 in full is CSVQGRGGNTEAFF.

This clone was seen repeatedly, ten times or more. The read ends 3 residues before the CDR3 terminus; that terminus is restored from the germline J gene. The chain carries TRBV20-1 and TRBJ2-5; 12 positions agree with TRBD2. Germline V gives CDR1 DFQATT, CDR2 SNEGSKA (reference sequence). This CDR3 region has 15 residues. After removal of 3 bases from V and 7 bases from J, the junction contained 9 bases not matched to a gene. The CDR3 is CSASDLAGGTGTQYF. Incomplete CDR3 DNA: TGCAGTGCTAGCGATCTAGCGGGGGGGACGGGGACC.

This clone occurred many times. The read finishes 3 residues shy of the CDR3 end, and the germline J gene is used to complete it. The gene calls are TRBV19 and TRBJ1-2, with D unclear. Trimming stripped 7 bases from V and 4 bases from J, with 16 bases between. Germline V gene sequence: CDR1 LNHDA, CDR2 SQIVND (reference sequence). The CDR3 runs 14 residues. This CDR3 reads CASNEVGFPYGYTF. The covered CDR3 bases are TGTGCCAGTAACGAGGTGGGCTTTCCCTATGGC.

This clone was recorded many times. The observed sequence ends 3 residues before the CDR3 terminus, with the missing tail filled in from the germline J gene. The rearrangement uses TRBV29-1 and TRBJ1-2; 9 bases fit TRBD1. This CDR3 comprises 15 residues. CDR1 and CDR2 from the germline V gene are SQVTM and ANQGSEA. The J segment lost 1 base and the V segment lost 4 bases, leaving 7 bases of the junction unmatched. CDR3 loop: CSVGGQGSYNYGYTF. Incomplete CDR3 DNA: TGCAGCGTTGGGGGACAGGGAAGTTATAACTATGGC.

With respect to this clone: The read finishes 3 residues shy of the CDR3 end, and the germline J gene is used to complete it. The chain links TRBV11-2 to TRBJ2-3; D is possibly TRBD1 (6 bases). V was trimmed by 4 bases and J by 3 bases, leaving 14 bases between them. This CDR3 is 15 amino acids long. From germline, CDR1 is SGHAT and CDR2 FQNNGV. CDR3 amino acids: CASSWTERGTDTQYF. CDR3 DNA (partial): TGTGCCAGCAGCTGGACAGAGAGGGGGACAGATACG.

This clone occurred many times. The read terminates 3 residues before the CDR3 end, so the remaining end is supplied by the germline J gene. The gene calls are TRBV12-3 or TRBV12-4 and TRBJ2-5; no definite D call. The CDR3 has 14 residues. V lost 6 bases and J 2 bases, leaving 13 bases between the germline ends. The CDR3 loop reads CASSYKTIQETQYF. The DNA read from the CDR3 is TGTGCCAGCAGCTATAAGACAATTCAAGAGACC.

This clone came up many times. From the germline J gene comes the end of the CDR3, since the read stops 3 residues before it. The J gene is TRBJ1-2, the V gene TRBV5-4; no firm D call. CDR3 length equals 14 residues. Per germline, CDR1 SGHNT and CDR2 YYREEE (reference sequence). Trimming removed 0 bases at V and 3 bases at J, with 9 bases between. The CDR3 loop reads CASSLAIEDYGYTF. The sequenced part of the CDR3 DNA is TGTGCCAGCAGCTTGGCCATAGAAGACTATGGC.

This clone was detected many times. From the germline J gene comes the end of the CDR3, since the read stops 3 residues before it. This chain connects TRBV12-3 or TRBV12-4 to TRBJ1-1; TRBD1 might be the D (5 bases). This CDR3 spans 14 amino acids. V was pared by 4 bases and J by 1 base, with 10 bases between. Partial CDR3 DNA: TGTGCCAGCAGTTCAGGGTGGCGGAACACTGAA. It translates to CASSSGWRNTE. The whole CDR3 region reads CASSSGWRNTEAFF.

This clone came up many times. The read finishes 3 residues shy of the CDR3 end, and the germline J gene is used to complete it. The chain has TRBV2 and TRBJ2-7, with D perhaps matching TRBD2 (6 bases). V lost 8 bases and J lost 0, with 11 bases in between. CDR1 and CDR2 (germline): SNHLY, FYNNEI. The CDR3 consists of 13 residues. Incomplete CDR3 DNA: TGTGCCAGCCGGGACTCAAGCTCCTACGAG. This encodes CASRDSSSYE. The full CDR3 reads CASRDSSSYEQYF.

This clone was seen repeatedly, ten times or more. The read gets to within 3 residues of the CDR3 end, and the germline J gene fills in the rest. This sequence joins TRBV2 and TRBJ2-3, with TRBD2 matching 8 bases. With 5 bases clipped from V and 1 base from J, the junction kept 5 bases outside the gene matches. Germline V gene lookup returns CDR1 SNHLY and CDR2 FYNNEI. This CDR3 is 15 amino acids long. The CDR3 DNA, read in part, is TGTGCCAGCAGTACCTCACTAGCGGGCACAGATACG. It specifies CASSTSLAGTDT. The entire CDR3 protein reads CASSTSLAGTDTQYF.

There are many counts of this clone. The chain's CDR3 is CASRQGMGETQYF. The sequenced CDR3 bases are TGTGCCAGCCGACAGGGGATGGGGGAGACC. The rearrangement uses TRBV18 and TRBJ2-5; TRBD1 matches 8 bases. The read terminates 3 residues before the CDR3 end, so the remaining end is supplied by the germline J gene. After removal of 8 bases from V and 5 bases from J, the junction contained 7 bases not matched to a gene. Germline V gene sequence: CDR1 KGHSH, CDR2 LQKENI. The CDR3 has 13 residues.

The table lists this clone with a few counts. From the germline J gene comes the end of the CDR3, since the read stops 3 residues before it. V is TRBV2 and J is TRBJ2-2, with D possibly TRBD1 on 6 matching bases. The CDR3 has 15 amino acids. Germline CDR1 reads SNHLY; CDR2 reads FYNNEI. V was trimmed by 6 bases and J by 6 bases, leaving 17 bases between them. The sequenced part of the CDR3 DNA is TGTGCCAGCAGCCGCCTGACAGGCCCCCCCGGGGAG. Amino acids: CASSRLTGPPGE. The whole CDR3 protein reads CASSRLTGPPGELFF.

This clone was seen repeatedly, ten times or more. The read terminates 3 residues ahead of where the CDR3 ends, so the germline J gene completes it. The rearrangement joins TRBV10-3 to TRBJ1-5, with 8 bases identical to TRBD1. The V segment lost 6 bases and the J segment 3 bases; nucleotides outside the gene matches: 10. The CDR3 contains 16 residues. From germline, CDR1 is ENHRY and CDR2 SYGVKD. The sequenced part of the CDR3 DNA is TGTGCCATCAGCGCCGGACAGGGTGGCCTCAATCAGCCC. Translated: CAISAGQGGLNQP. The whole CDR3 sequence is CAISAGQGGLNQPQHF.

Ten or more counts support this clone. The read falls 3 residues short of the CDR3 end, and the missing part is taken from the germline J gene. V and J are TRBV19 and TRBJ1-2; D gene uncertain. This CDR3 spans 16 amino acids. V was cut by 7 bases and J by 5 bases, with 23 bases left in between. Germline V gives CDR1 LNHDA, CDR2 SQIVND (reference sequence). The CDR3 loop reads CASKSERLRFGYGYTF. The sequenced part of the CDR3 DNA is TGTGCCAGTAAGTCAGAGCGGCTGCGATTTGGGTATGGC.